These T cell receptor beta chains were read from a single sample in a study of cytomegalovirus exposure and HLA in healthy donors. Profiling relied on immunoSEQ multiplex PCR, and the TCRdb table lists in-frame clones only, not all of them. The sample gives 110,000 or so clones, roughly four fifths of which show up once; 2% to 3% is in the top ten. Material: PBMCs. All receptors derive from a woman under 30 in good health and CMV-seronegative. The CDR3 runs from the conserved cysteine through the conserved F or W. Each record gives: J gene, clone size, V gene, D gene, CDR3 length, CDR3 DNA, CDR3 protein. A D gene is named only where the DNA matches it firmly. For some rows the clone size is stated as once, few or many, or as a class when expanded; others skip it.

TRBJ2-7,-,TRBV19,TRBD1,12,TGTGCCAGTAGTATGGGGACAGGGGAGCAGTACTTC,CASSMGTGEQYF
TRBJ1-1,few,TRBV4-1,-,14,TGCGCCAGCAGCCTACTACCGAGGAACACTGAAGCTTTCTTT,CASSLLPRNTEAFF
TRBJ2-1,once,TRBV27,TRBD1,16,TGTGCCAGCAGTCCTCAGACAGGGGGCACCTACAATGAGCAGTTCTTC,CASSPQTGGTYNEQFF
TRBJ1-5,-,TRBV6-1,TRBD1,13,TGTGCCAGCAGAGACAGGGGGTATCAGCCCCAGCATTTT,CASRDRGYQPQHF
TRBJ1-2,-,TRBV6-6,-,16,TGTGCCAGCAGTTACTCGATCGCTTCGCCAGCCCGTGAGGAAACCTTC,CASSYSIASPAREETF
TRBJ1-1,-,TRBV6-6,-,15,TGTGCCAGCAGTTACGGGCAGGGAAAGAACACTGAAGCTTTCTTT,CASSYGQGKNTEAFF
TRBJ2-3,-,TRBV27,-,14,TGTGCCAGCAGTTGGTTGGCAGGCACAGATACGCAGTATTTT,CASSWLAGTDTQYF
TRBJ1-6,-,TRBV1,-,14,TGCACCAGCAGCCAAGGACAGGGAGGATCACCCCTCCACTTT,CTSSQGQGGSPLHF
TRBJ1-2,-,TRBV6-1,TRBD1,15,TGTGCCAGCAGTGATCCTACAGGGGGGAGTTATGGCTACACCTTC,CASSDPTGGSYGYTF
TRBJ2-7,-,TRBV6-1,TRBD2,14,TGTGCCAGCGGACTAGCGGGGGGGATCTACGAGCAGTACTTC,CASGLAGGIYEQYF
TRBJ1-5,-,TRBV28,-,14,TGTGCCAGCAGTCGACAGGCGGGCAATCAGCCCCAGCATTTT,CASSRQAGNQPQHF
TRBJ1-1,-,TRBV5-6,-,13,TGTGCCAGCAGCCGCAGGTTCGGCACTGAAGCTTTCTTT,CASSRRFGTEAFF
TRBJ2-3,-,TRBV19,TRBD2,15,TGTGCCAGTAGTATGGGAGCGGGAGGGCCAGATACGCAGTATTTT,CASSMGAGGPDTQYF
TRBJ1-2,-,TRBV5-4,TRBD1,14,TGTGCCAGCAGCGTGGACAGGGAAGACTATGGCTACACCTTC,CASSVDREDYGYTF
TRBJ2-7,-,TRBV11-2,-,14,TGTGCCAGCAGCTTAGATAGGGAGTCCTACGAGCAGTACTTC,CASSLDRESYEQYF
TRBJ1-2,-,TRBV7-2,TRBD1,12,TGTGCCAGCAGCCGGACAGGCTATGGCTACACCTTC,CASSRTGYGYTF
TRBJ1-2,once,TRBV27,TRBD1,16,TGTGCCAGCAGTTTAGGCAGGGGGATCTTGAACTATGGCTACACCTTC,CASSLGRGILNYGYTF
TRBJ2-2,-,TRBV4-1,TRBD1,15,TGCGCCAGCAGCCAGACAGGGGGTTGGACCGGGGAGCTGTTTTTT,CASSQTGGWTGELFF